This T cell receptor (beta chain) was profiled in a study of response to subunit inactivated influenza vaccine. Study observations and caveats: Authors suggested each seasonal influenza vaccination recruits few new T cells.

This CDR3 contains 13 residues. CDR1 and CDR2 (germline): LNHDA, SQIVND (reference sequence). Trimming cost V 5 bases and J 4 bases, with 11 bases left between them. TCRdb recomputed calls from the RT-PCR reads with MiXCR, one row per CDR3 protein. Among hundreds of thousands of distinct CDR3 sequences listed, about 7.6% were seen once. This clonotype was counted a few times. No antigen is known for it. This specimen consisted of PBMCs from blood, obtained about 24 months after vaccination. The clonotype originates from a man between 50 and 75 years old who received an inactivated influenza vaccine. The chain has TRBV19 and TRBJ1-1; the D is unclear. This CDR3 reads CASSSLYSTEAFF. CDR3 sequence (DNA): TGTGCCAGTAGTTCCCTTTACAGCACTGAAGCTTTCTTT.